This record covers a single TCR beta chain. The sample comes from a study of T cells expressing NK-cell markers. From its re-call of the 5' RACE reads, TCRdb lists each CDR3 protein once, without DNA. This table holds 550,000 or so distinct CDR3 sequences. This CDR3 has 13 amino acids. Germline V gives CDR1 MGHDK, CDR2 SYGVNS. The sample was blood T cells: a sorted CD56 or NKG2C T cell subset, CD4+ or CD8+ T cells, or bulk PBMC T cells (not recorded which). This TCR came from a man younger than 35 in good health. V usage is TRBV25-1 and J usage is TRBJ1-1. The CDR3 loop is CASSENSPTEAFF.